The 22 T cell receptor beta chains in this list originate from one sample, sequenced in a study of vaccination effects on CD4 cells after COVID-19. Here immunoSEQ multiplex PCR was the method, and the copy in TCRdb shows in-frame clones only, minus some. The table records tens of thousands of clones, roughly 76% of them present only once. These TCRs' antigens remain unknown. The ViraFEST assay expanded antigen-specific CD4+ T cells with viral peptide pools before sequencing. With about 9 days of culture completed, CD4+ T cells were isolated. Two-dose BNT162b2 or mRNA-1273 vaccination was given to participants. Source: CD4+ T cells from PBMCs cultured with SARS-CoV-2 spike peptides, taken after COVID-19 vaccination. These receptors were obtained from a human donor who received a COVID-19 vaccine. Some clones in this sample may be carry-over from other donors' samples.

The J gene is TRBJ1-1, the V gene TRBV4-1, with a possible D match to TRBD1 (6 bases). CDR1 and CDR2 (germline): MGHRA, YSYEKL. Trimming pared 5 bases from V and 4 bases from J, leaving 17 bases between. The CDR3 runs 15 residues. Written as DNA, the CDR3 is TGCGCCAGCAGCTCCTACCACAGGGAGGGCACTGAAGCTTTCTTT. Protein sequence: CASSSYHREGTEAFF.

The chain links TRBV2 to TRBJ2-7; 9 bases line up with TRBD1. The CDR3 runs 13 residues. With 6 bases clipped from V and 6 bases from J, the junction kept 6 bases outside the gene matches. The V gene's germline CDR1 is SNHLY and CDR2 FYNNEI. The CDR3 DNA follows: TGTGCCAGCAGGGACAGGGGATCGCGCGAGCAGTACGTC. Residues: CASRDRGSREQYV.

The genes are TRBV4-1 and TRBJ2-5; 7 nucleotides agree with TRBD2. The V segment lost 4 bases and the J segment 2 bases; nucleotides outside the gene matches: 1. Germline loops: CDR1 MGHRA, CDR2 YSYEKL. CDR3 length equals 13 residues. This CDR3 reads CASSRGGQETQYF. CDR3 nucleotide sequence: TGCGCCAGCAGCCGGGGGGGGCAAGAGACCCAGTACTTC.

This clone was seen only once. The genes are TRBV6-2 or TRBV6-3 and TRBJ2-1; D is ambiguous. Trimming cost V 0 bases and J 8 bases, with 5 bases left between them. CDR3 size: 12 residues. In germline, CDR1 is MNHEY, CDR2 SVGEGT. The CDR3 region has the DNA TGTGCCAGCAGTTACTCTTCCTATGAGCAGTTCTTC. Its translation: CASSYSSYEQFF.

The CDR3 reads CASSPSAGGSDTQYF. The CDR3 coding sequence is TGTGCCAGCAGCCCATCCGCCGGGGGGTCGGATACGCAGTATTTT. The chain employs TRBV3-1 (or the pseudogene TRBV3-2) and TRBJ2-3; 7 positions agree with TRBD2. J was trimmed by 6 bases and V by 4 bases; bases with no gene match: 10. The CDR3 runs 15 residues. Germline lookup yields CDR1 LGHDT and CDR2 YNNKEL (reference sequence).

The chain uses TRBV14 and TRBJ1-2; no clear D. The V gene lost 4 bases and the J gene lost 5 bases, with 8 bases spanning the gap. The CDR3 spans 12 residues. CDR1 and CDR2 (germline): SGHDN, FVKESK. DNA for the CDR3: TGTGCCAGCAGCCCCGGAGGGTATGGCTACACCTTC. It translates to CASSPGGYGYTF.

This chain joins TRBV5-1 and TRBJ2-2, with D hard to call. Trimming pared 5 bases from V and 5 bases from J, leaving 13 bases between. CDR1 and CDR2 from the germline V gene are SGHRS and YFSETQ. The CDR3 length is 14 residues. The CDR3: CASRVTLETGELFF. The CDR3 DNA reads TGCGCCAGCAGAGTCACCCTTGAGACCGGGGAGCTGTTTTTT. Full variable domain (missing parts from reference TRBV5-1 and TRBJ2-2): KAGVTQTPRYLIKTRGQQVTLSCSPISGHRSVSWYQQTPGQGLQFLFEYFSETQRNKGNFPGRFSGRQFSNSRSEMNVSTLELGDSALYLCASRVTLETGELFFGEGSRLTVL.

The chain recombines TRBV18 with TRBJ1-5; 7 bases fit TRBD1. Germline V gene sequence: CDR1 KGHSH, CDR2 LQKENI. V shed 2 bases and J 2 bases; nucleotides not matched to a gene: 9. This CDR3 contains 17 residues. The CDR3 DNA follows: TGTGCCAGCTCACCAAGGAGACAGGGTTCAGGCAATCAGCCCCAGCATTTT. Protein product: CASSPRRQGSGNQPQHF.

This clone occurred a few times. The chain uses TRBV4-1 and TRBJ2-7, with D hard to call. Germline values: CDR1 MGHRA, CDR2 YSYEKL. V lost 3 bases to trimming and J lost 3 bases, with 9 bases between them. CDR3 length: 13 amino acids. The CDR3 reads CASSQQVGYEQYV. The CDR3 DNA sequence: TGCGCCAGCAGCCAGCAGGTCGGCTACGAGCAGTACGTC.

The chain couples TRBV7-9 to TRBJ1-1; 8 positions match TRBD1. Looked up from germline, CDR1 is SEHNR and CDR2 is FQNEAQ (reference sequence). This CDR3 spans 15 amino acids. After removal of 5 bases from V and 1 base from J, the junction contained 6 bases not matched to a gene. This CDR3 is CASSPGTGKNTEAFF. The CDR3 region has the DNA TGTGCCAGCAGCCCTGGGACAGGAAAGAACACTGAAGCTTTCTTT.

The V and J genes are TRBV28 and TRBJ2-2; 8 positions agree with TRBD1. V was clipped by 1 base and J by 3 bases; unmatched bases: 4. This CDR3 has 16 amino acids. CDR1 MDHEN and CDR2 SYDVKM come from the germline V gene. CDR3 amino acids: CASSLSGGSHTGELFF. CDR3 coding DNA: TGTGCCAGCAGTTTATCAGGGGGCTCCCACACCGGGGAGCTGTTTTTT.

DNA of the CDR3: TGTGCCAGTAGTCCCCTGACAGGGGGAAACTATGGCTACACCTTC. Translation: CASSPLTGGNYGYTF. The chain is built from TRBV19 and TRBJ1-2, with 9 bases matching TRBD1. J was trimmed by 2 bases and V by 5 bases; bases with no gene match: 6. The CDR3 is made up of 15 amino acids. Germline V lookup: CDR1 LNHDA, CDR2 SQIVND (reference sequence).

V usage is TRBV29-1 and J usage is TRBJ1-1; D not resolved. V lost 5 bases and J lost 3, with 13 bases in between. Germline values: CDR1 SQVTM, CDR2 ANQGSEA. The CDR3 contains 13 residues. This CDR3 reads CSVFGGSYTEAFF. In DNA form, the CDR3 reads TGCAGCGTTTTCGGAGGCAGCTACACTGAAGCTTTCTTT.

This chain joins TRBV2 and TRBJ1-4; the D gene is possibly TRBD1 (5 bases). Trimming took off 4 bases at V and 7 bases at J, with 10 bases between the two ends. CDR1 is SNHLY and CDR2 is FYNNEI in the germline V gene. The CDR3 spans 13 residues. The DNA for the CDR3 is TGTGCCAGCAGTGGTCAGGGAAGTGAAAAACTGTTTTTT. This translates into CASSGQGSEKLFF.

The rearrangement joins TRBV19 to TRBJ2-1; D may be TRBD2 (6 bases). CDR1 and CDR2 from the germline V gene are LNHDA and SQIVND (reference sequence). The CDR3 is 15 residues long. The ends were cut back, 3 bases at V and 4 bases at J, with 13 bases in the middle. CDR3 residues: CASSIRGSFYNEQFF. CDR3 coding DNA: TGTGCCAGTAGTATTCGGGGGAGCTTTTACAATGAGCAGTTCTTC.

This chain uses TRBV7-3 with TRBJ1-2, with TRBD1 matching 7 bases. Trimming removed 5 bases from V and 3 bases from J; junction bases left unmatched: 3. Germline CDR1 is SGHTA and CDR2 is FQGTGA. CDR3 length equals 13 residues. CDR3 nucleotide sequence: TGTGCCAGCAGCCAGGGGACAGACTATGGCTACACCTTC. Its translation is CASSQGTDYGYTF.

This chain links TRBV2 with TRBJ2-5, with D possibly matching TRBD2 (5 bases). Germline CDR1 SNHLY, CDR2 FYNNEI. The CDR3 sequence is 12 residues long. The V end was cut by 6 bases, the J end by 2 bases, with 7 bases between. The CDR3 DNA is TGTGCCAGCAGCCGGGAACAAGAGACCCAGTACTTC. It yields the protein CASSREQETQYF.

This rearrangement joins TRBV6-5 to TRBJ1-3, with 9 bases aligning to TRBD1. The CDR3 extends over 14 amino acids. In germline, CDR1 is MNHEY, CDR2 SVGAGI. The V segment lost 11 bases and the J segment 3 bases; nucleotides outside the gene matches: 8. The CDR3 nucleotides read TGTGCCGCAAGGGGACAGGGTTATGGAAACACCATATATTTT. It translates to CAARGQGYGNTIYF.

The chain couples TRBV11-2 to TRBJ2-2, with 9 bases matching TRBD1. CDR3 length equals 16 residues. Per germline, CDR1 SGHAT and CDR2 FQNNGV. J was trimmed by 1 base and V by 3 bases; bases with no gene match: 3. The CDR3 loop reads CASSFTGGGNTGELFF. Written as DNA, the CDR3 is TGTGCCAGCAGCTTTACAGGGGGCGGGAACACCGGGGAGCTGTTTTTT.

This clone was seen only a few times. V usage is TRBV7-3 and J usage is TRBJ2-3; weak D call: TRBD1 (6 bases). The germline V and J ends were trimmed by 2 bases and 12 bases, with 9 bases remaining between them. Germline CDR1 SGHTA, CDR2 FQGTGA. The CDR3 is made up of 11 amino acids. In DNA form, the CDR3 reads TGTGCCAGCAGCTTAGGGACAATTCAGTATTTT. As protein: CASSLGTIQYF.

The chain combines TRBV18 with TRBJ2-2; 10 bases line up with TRBD1. J lost 5 bases, V lost 6 bases, and 6 bases had no gene match. Germline CDR1 reads KGHSH; CDR2 reads LQKENI. The CDR3 extends over 15 amino acids. CDR3 nucleotide sequence: TGTGCCAGCTCGACAGGGGGCGTTCGGACCGGGGAGCTGTTTTTT. Encoded protein: CASSTGGVRTGELFF.

There are a few counts of this clone. This chain joins TRBV18 and TRBJ1-1; weak D call: TRBD1 (6 bases). CDR3 length: 12 amino acids. V lost 6 bases and J 7 bases, leaving 12 bases between the germline ends. The germline CDR1 and CDR2 sequences are KGHSH and LQKENI. CDR3 amino acids: CASSSAGVEAFF. The DNA of the CDR3 is TGTGCCAGCTCGTCCGCAGGGGTTGAAGCTTTCTTT.